Listed below are T cell receptor beta chains from one sample, sequenced in a study of OX40 agonist ivuxolimab in advanced cancers. Clones were read by immunoSEQ multiplex PCR, and TCRdb kept only the in-frame ones, dropping some. The repertoire includes 60,000 to 90,000 clones, about nine tenths of them detected once, and roughly 5.8% sits in the top ten. The specimen was CD4+ or CD8+ T cells sorted from blood, collected in a trial of the OX40 agonist ivuxolimab. The receptors were sampled from an adult with an advanced solid tumor such as melanoma, head and neck, liver or kidney cancer. Each CDR3 is given with its conserved first and last residue. D genes are given only for firm matches. For some rows the clone size is stated as once, few or many, or as a class when expanded; others skip it.

clone_size	d_call	v_call	j_call	cdr3_aa	cdr3_nt
-	TRBD1	TRBV19	TRBJ2-7	CASSPPGTAYEQYF	TGTGCCAGTAGTCCCCCGGGGACAGCCTACGAGCAGTACTTC
-	TRBD1	TRBV6-1	TRBJ1-6	CASRVTGGDSPLHF	TGTGCCAGCAGAGTCACAGGGGGCGATTCACCCCTCCACTTT
once	-	TRBV19	TRBJ1-1	CASSNPDKNTEAFF	TGTGCCAGTAGCAACCCGGACAAGAACACTGAAGCTTTCTTT
few	TRBD1	TRBV6-1	TRBJ1-6	CASRIGQGISPLHF	TGTGCCAGCCGGATTGGACAGGGAATTTCACCCCTCCACTTT
-	-	TRBV7-9	TRBJ2-5	CASSLFHGGALQETQYF	TGTGCCAGCAGCTTATTCCACGGCGGGGCCCTCCAAGAGACCCAGTACTTC
-	-	TRBV2	TRBJ1-6	CASIADSSYNSPLHF	TGTGCCAGCATTGCAGACAGCTCCTATAATTCACCCCTCCACTTT
-	-	TRBV5-6	TRBJ2-3	CASTPGNQRSDTQYF	TGTGCCAGCACCCCGGGGAACCAGCGCTCAGATACGCAGTATTTT
-	TRBD1	TRBV2	TRBJ1-5	CASQQDRGSNQPQHF	TGTGCCAGCCAACAGGACAGGGGAAGCAATCAGCCCCAGCATTTT
-	TRBD1	TRBV6-6	TRBJ2-3	CASSYGTASTDTQYF	TGTGCCAGCAGTTACGGGACAGCAAGCACAGATACGCAGTATTTT
-	-	TRBV5-1	TRBJ1-1	CASSPRGLEAFF	TGCGCCAGCAGCCCACGCGGCCTTGAAGCTTTCTTT
once	-	TRBV2	TRBJ1-4	CASSHTDSSTNEKLFF	TGTGCCAGCAGTCACACAGACAGCTCAACTAATGAAAAACTGTTTTTT
once	TRBD2	TRBV5-1	TRBJ2-2	CASSLVGLAGVGTGELFF	TGCGCCAGCAGCTTGGTCGGACTAGCGGGAGTAGGTACCGGGGAGCTGTTTTTT
-	-	TRBV18	TRBJ1-5	CASSPSQNQPQHF	TGTGCCAGCTCACCATCTCAGAATCAGCCCCAGCATTTT